The present T cell receptor (beta chain) was sequenced within a study of T cells in localized non-small cell lung cancer. Whole-study findings and limits: Overall survival was longer when the density of T cells in the blood was higher. The greatest T cell clonality was found in uninvolved adjacent lung (higher than in tumor).

Note on this clone: Its cognate antigen is unknown.

Assay used: immunoSEQ multiplex PCR; TCRdb lists only in-frame clones, some missing. Among 75,000 to 80,000 clones listed, roughly 91% were seen once. Here the sequenced sample was peripheral blood, taken before any cancer treatment. The TCR sequence derives from a woman between 35 and 70 years old with stage I squamous cell lung carcinoma.

The CDR3 nucleotides are TGTGCCAGCAGCTTGGGACACGCCGGTTACGAGCAGTACTTC. Its protein product is CASSLGHAGYEQYF. This rearrangement joins TRBV9 to TRBJ2-7; tentatively, D is TRBD1 (6 bases). The CDR3 consists of 14 residues. Germline CDR1 and CDR2: SGDLS and YYNGEE. Deletions cut 4 bases from V and 4 bases from J, with 15 bases between. Drawing the rest from reference TRBV9 and TRBJ2-7, the complete variable domain is DSGVTQTPKHLITATGQRVTLRCSPRSGDLSVYWYQQSLDQGLQFLIQYYNGEERAKGNILERFSAQQFPDLHSELNLSSLELGDSALYFCASSLGHAGYEQYFGPGTRLTVT.